These T cell receptor beta chains were read from a single sample in a study of blood T cells in healthy people across ages. MiXCR, applied by TCRdb to the 5' RACE reads, yields one record per CDR3 protein. This sample has about 1.5 million distinct CDR3 sequences, with about 40% found just once. Sequenced: blood. All receptors come from a woman aged 18-29 years in good health. Both conserved end residues are part of each CDR3. A D gene is named only where the DNA matches it firmly. Some rows mark clone size as missing; the rest say once, few, many or name a class of expanded clone.

J,V,D,size,CDR3,DNA
TRBJ2-1,TRBV5-1,.,few,CASSLGAPGDEQFF,TGCGCCAGCAGCTTGGGGGCCCCCGGGGATGAGCAGTTCTTC
TRBJ2-1,TRBV19,.,.,CASSEFTLNNEQFF,TGTGCCAGTAGTGAATTCACGTTAAACAATGAGCAGTTCTTC
TRBJ2-3,TRBV14,.,.,CASSPRDLLGRADTQYF,TGTGCCAGCAGCCCCCGGGATCTCCTCGGGCGTGCAGATACGCAGTATTTT
TRBJ2-6,TRBV10-3,TRBD2,.,CAISETTSGRKSGANVLTF,TGTGCCATCAGCGAAACCACTAGCGGGAGGAAATCTGGGGCCAACGTCCTGACTTTC
TRBJ2-5,TRBV20-1,TRBD1,few,CSARIRDRGSSFQETQYF,TGCAGTGCTAGGATCCGGGACAGGGGGAGCTCATTCCAAGAGACCCAGTACTTC
TRBJ2-1,TRBV24-1,.,.,CATSDLGRDEQFF,TGTGCCACCAGTGATTTAGGGCGGGATGAGCAGTTCTTC
TRBJ2-1,TRBV3-1,.,.,CASSHTDYEQFF,TGTGCCAGCAGCCATACAGATTATGAGCAGTTCTTC
TRBJ1-6,TRBV5-6,.,.,CASSFGLSSYNSPLHF,TGTGCCAGCAGCTTTGGACTAAGCTCCTATAATTCACCCCTCCACTTT
TRBJ2-7,TRBV6-5,.,.,CASSTDRRAYGQYF,TGTGCCAGCAGTACAGACAGGAGAGCCTACGGGCAGTACTTC
TRBJ1-2,TRBV6-6,.,few,CASWGSSGYTF,TGTGCCAGCTGGGGGTCTAGTGGCTACACCTTC
TRBJ1-2,TRBV20-1,TRBD1,.,CSAIRGAGGVYGYTF,TGCAGTGCCATAAGAGGTGCAGGGGGCGTCTATGGCTACACCTTC
TRBJ2-7,TRBV12-3/TRBV12-4,TRBD1,.,CASSKQGSPPYEQYF,TGTGCCAGCAGTAAACAGGGGTCCCCCCCTTACGAGCAGTACTTC
TRBJ1-1,TRBV10-3,.,.,CASSAQINTEAFF,TGTGCCAGCAGTGCACAAATAAACACTGAAGCTTTCTTT
TRBJ2-7,TRBV10-3,.,few,CAISRTSSYEQYF,TGTGCCATCAGCCGCACATCCAGCTACGAGCAGTACTTC
TRBJ1-5,TRBV6-1,.,.,CASNLDSAGNQPQHF,TGTGCCAGCAACCTCGACAGTGCAGGTAATCAGCCCCAGCATTTT
TRBJ2-1,TRBV20-1,TRBD2,.,CSASESGSASSYNEQFF,TGCAGTGCTAGTGAGAGCGGGAGTGCGTCCTCCTACAATGAGCAGTTCTTC
TRBJ2-7,TRBV27,.,few,CASGATAKPYEQYF,TGTGCCAGTGGGGCGACAGCAAAGCCCTACGAGCAGTACTTC
TRBJ2-1,TRBV4-1,TRBD1,.,CASSQEGGRPPNNEQFF,TGCGCCAGCAGCCAAGAAGGGGGCCGGCCTCCAAACAATGAGCAGTTCTTC
TRBJ2-7,TRBV18,.,.,CASSPVDEEQYF,TGTGCCAGCTCACCCGTTGACGAGGAGCAGTACTTC
TRBJ2-3,TRBV12-5,.,.,CASAHREGSTDTQYF,TGTGCTAGTGCTCACCGCGAAGGAAGCACAGATACGCAGTATTTT
TRBJ1-1,TRBV7-8,.,.,CASRPTVRGNTEAFF,TGTGCCAGCAGGCCTACCGTACGAGGGAACACTGAAGCTTTCTTT
TRBJ2-1,TRBV18,TRBD2,.,CASSRKGLAGLNEQFF,TGTGCCAGCTCCAGAAAGGGACTAGCGGGTCTCAATGAGCAGTTCTTC
TRBJ2-5,TRBV10-3,TRBD2,once,CTISEQLAGVGETQYF,TGTACCATCAGTGAGCAACTAGCGGGAGTAGGGGAGACCCAGTACTTC
TRBJ2-3,TRBV27,.,.,CASRDRPGADTQYF,TGTGCCAGCCGGGACCGTCCCGGGGCAGATACGCAGTATTTT
TRBJ2-7,TRBV24-1,TRBD1,few,CATSDGTGSSYEQYF,TGTGCCACCAGTGATGGGACAGGGAGCTCCTACGAGCAGTACTTC
TRBJ1-2,TRBV20-1,TRBD1,.,CSASDRVSYGYTF,TGCAGTGCTAGTGACAGGGTATCCTATGGCTACACCTTC
TRBJ1-2,TRBV4-1,.,.,CASSQVGDGYTF,TGCGCCAGCAGCCAAGTCGGAGATGGCTACACCTTC
TRBJ1-2,TRBV6-6,.,few,CAALGQGGGYTF,TGTGCTGCCTTAGGGCAGGGAGGTGGCTACACCTTC
TRBJ2-3,TRBV7-8,TRBD1,.,CASSSTGVADTQYF,TGTGCCAGCAGCTCGACAGGGGTGGCAGATACGCAGTATTTT
TRBJ2-7,TRBV2,.,.,CASSDIWDHNEQYF,TGTGCCAGCAGTGATATATGGGACCACAATGAGCAGTACTTC